This TCR beta chain appears in the sequencing data of a study of somatic mutations in cytotoxic T cells in rheumatoid arthritis. Study-wide results and caveats: The largest CD8+ clone made up over 20% of CD8+ cells in about an eighth of the 65 patients. There was no significant difference in CD8+ T-cell clonality between rheumatoid arthritis patients and age-matched healthy controls. It was in rheumatoid arthritis patients, but not in healthy controls, that CD8+ clonality increased with age.

On this clone: Its antigen is currently unknown.

With 2 bases removed from V and 7 bases from J, the gap between germline ends came to 15 bases. The CDR3 length is 15 residues. From germline, CDR1 is MGHRA and CDR2 YSYEKL. The method was immunoSEQ multiplex PCR; TCRdb's version includes in-frame clones alone and lacks a portion of them. The sample includes 14,000 or so clones, roughly 73% seen only once; the top ten take more than 15%. By positive magnetic bead selection, CD4+ and CD8+ cells were isolated, and their purity was checked by flow cytometry. Material: CD8+ T cells sorted from blood. This sequence joins TRBV4-1 and TRBJ2-1; a weak D match, TRBD2 (5 bases). The clonotype comes from an adult with rheumatoid arthritis. The CDR3 region is CASSQNPRGFNEQFF. CDR3 nucleotide sequence: TGCGCCAGCAGCCAAAACCCACGGGGTTTTAATGAGCAGTTCTTC.